One and the same sample provided the 6 T cell receptor beta chains below, sequenced in a study of identical twins. TCRdb fed the 5' RACE reads into MiXCR, producing one record per CDR3 protein. The data contain 1.5 million to 2 million distinct CDR3 sequences, 25% to 35% of them singletons. Sequenced material: cord blood. These receptors were collected from a newborn girl in good health.

This clonotype appeared many times. The chain couples TRBV12-3 or TRBV12-4 to TRBJ2-1; 9 nucleotides agree with TRBD2. With 4 bases clipped from V and 6 bases from J, the junction kept 7 bases outside the gene matches. The CDR3 runs 15 residues. The CDR3 DNA follows: TGTGCCAGCAGTTGGGCGGGAGGGCCTTTCAATGAGCAGTTCTTC. This encodes CASSWAGGPFNEQFF.

The chain joins TRBV20-1 to TRBJ2-5, with 7 positions matching TRBD1. V lost 6 bases, J lost 4 bases, and 11 bases stayed unmatched. CDR1 is DFQATT and CDR2 is SNEGSKA in the germline V gene (reference sequence). The CDR3 contains 14 residues. CDR3 nucleotide sequence: TGCAGTGCGATCACAAGGGGGCTACGAGAGACCCAGTACTTC. This codes for CSAITRGLRETQYF.

J is TRBJ1-1 and V is TRBV30, with no clear D. Germline lookup yields CDR1 GTSNPN and CDR2 SVGIG (reference sequence). Trimming cost V 0 bases and J 7 bases, with 15 bases left between them. The CDR3 is 14 amino acids. This chain's CDR3 is CAWSVLAPGGEAFF. In nucleotides, the CDR3 is TGTGCCTGGAGTGTATTGGCCCCTGGAGGTGAAGCTTTCTTT.

V gene TRBV6-1 combines with J gene TRBJ2-1; TRBD2 matches at 9 bases. Germline V gene data show CDR1 as MNHNS and CDR2 as SASEGT. CDR3 length: 15 amino acids. Trimming cost V 6 bases and J 4 bases; bases outside gene matches: 7. The CDR3 loop is CASRGGGLAYNEQFF. In DNA, the CDR3 is TGTGCCAGCAGAGGGGGGGGACTAGCTTACAATGAGCAGTTCTTC.

V gene TRBV9 combines with J gene TRBJ2-5, with 8 bases fitting TRBD2. The J call is uncertain, as TRBJ2-1 better fits the DNA end. CDR1 is SGDLS, CDR2 YYNGEE, per germline. The CDR3 covers 15 residues. The CDR3 DNA reads as TGTGCCAGCAGCGTGGGACGGACTAGCCAAGAGACCCAGTTCTTC. Its protein product is CASSVGRTSQETQFF.

This clonotype was observed a handful of times. The V call is TRBV20-1, the J call TRBJ1-5; TRBD1 might be the D (6 bases). CDR1 DFQATT and CDR2 SNEGSKA come from the germline V gene (reference sequence). With 4 bases removed from V and 0 bases from J, the gap between germline ends came to 16 bases. CDR3 length: 16 residues. The CDR3 sequence: CSATNPRGLSNQPQHF. The CDR3 nucleotides read TGCAGTGCTACGAACCCCAGGGGTCTTAGCAATCAGCCCCAGCATTTT.